This is a list of T cell receptor beta chains from one sample in a study of glioma-infiltrating T cells after dendritic cell vaccination. Clones were read by immunoSEQ multiplex PCR, and TCRdb kept only the in-frame ones, dropping some. The sample has about 67,000 clones, about four fifths seen once; the top ten hold 6.5% to 10%. Sequenced here: blood, sampled before dendritic cell vaccination. These receptor sequences come from a human donor with glioblastoma. Each CDR3 is given with its conserved first and last residue. Each record gives: CDR3 length, V gene, D gene, J gene, CDR3 protein. A D gene is named only where the DNA matches it firmly.

CDR3 length: 16; V gene: TRBV25-1; D gene: TRBD1; J gene: TRBJ2-1; CDR3 protein: CASSEEQGGIYNEQFF
CDR3 length: 18; V gene: TRBV21-1; D gene: .; J gene: TRBJ2-1; CDR3 protein: CASSKDGEETSVRNEQFF
CDR3 length: 13; V gene: TRBV5-4; D gene: TRBD1; J gene: TRBJ1-2; CDR3 protein: CASIDGTEYGYTF
CDR3 length: 15; V gene: TRBV7-2; D gene: TRBD1; J gene: TRBJ1-2; CDR3 protein: CASSRDPGQLYGYTF
CDR3 length: 12; V gene: TRBV30; D gene: .; J gene: TRBJ1-4; CDR3 protein: CAWTGNGEKLFF
CDR3 length: 15; V gene: TRBV2; D gene: TRBD2; J gene: TRBJ2-7; CDR3 protein: CASSGRGVSSYEQYF
CDR3 length: 15; V gene: TRBV27; D gene: TRBD2; J gene: TRBJ2-7; CDR3 protein: CASRTLAGSSYEQYF
CDR3 length: 16; V gene: TRBV5-1; D gene: TRBD1; J gene: TRBJ1-6; CDR3 protein: CASSRGQGTSHSPLHF
CDR3 length: 19; V gene: TRBV19; D gene: .; J gene: TRBJ1-3; CDR3 protein: CASSIPGLPNYFSGNTIYF
CDR3 length: 16; V gene: TRBV19; D gene: .; J gene: TRBJ1-5; CDR3 protein: CASSIDGGEGNQPQHF
CDR3 length: 15; V gene: TRBV9; D gene: TRBD1; J gene: TRBJ2-1; CDR3 protein: CASSGGTATYNEQFF
CDR3 length: 16; V gene: TRBV29-1; D gene: TRBD2; J gene: TRBJ2-1; CDR3 protein: CSVEATSGGKSNEQFF
CDR3 length: 14; V gene: TRBV29-1; D gene: .; J gene: TRBJ1-2; CDR3 protein: CSVDAGTPSYGYTF
CDR3 length: 17; V gene: TRBV27; D gene: TRBD1; J gene: TRBJ2-2; CDR3 protein: CASSTWTGGAHTGELFF
CDR3 length: 16; V gene: TRBV4-1; D gene: TRBD1; J gene: TRBJ2-7; CDR3 protein: CASSQGGTGEAYEQYF
CDR3 length: 13; V gene: TRBV6-5; D gene: .; J gene: TRBJ2-3; CDR3 protein: CASSYSLTDTQYF
CDR3 length: 15; V gene: TRBV7-5; D gene: .; J gene: TRBJ1-2; CDR3 protein: CARSLGRIPNYGYTF
CDR3 length: 13; V gene: TRBV19; D gene: .; J gene: TRBJ1-2; CDR3 protein: CASSPTENYGYTF
CDR3 length: 14; V gene: TRBV19; D gene: .; J gene: TRBJ1-3; CDR3 protein: CASSTGSSGNTIYF
CDR3 length: 15; V gene: TRBV5-4; D gene: .; J gene: TRBJ2-3; CDR3 protein: CATKINSFGTDTQYF
CDR3 length: 15; V gene: TRBV7-9; D gene: .; J gene: TRBJ2-5; CDR3 protein: CASSWEGQIQETQYF
CDR3 length: 17; V gene: TRBV19; D gene: TRBD2; J gene: TRBJ2-1; CDR3 protein: CASSIALTSGGRNEQFF
CDR3 length: 14; V gene: TRBV19; D gene: .; J gene: TRBJ1-4; CDR3 protein: CASSPRESGEKLFF
CDR3 length: 15; V gene: TRBV7-2; D gene: TRBD1; J gene: TRBJ2-1; CDR3 protein: CASSLSQGTYNEQFF
CDR3 length: 13; V gene: TRBV2; D gene: .; J gene: TRBJ2-7; CDR3 protein: CAIDSRSSYEQYF
CDR3 length: 15; V gene: TRBV5-1; D gene: TRBD1; J gene: TRBJ1-4; CDR3 protein: CASSLEAGGDEKLFF
CDR3 length: 16; V gene: TRBV13; D gene: .; J gene: TRBJ1-6; CDR3 protein: CASSLGGGTYNSPLHF
CDR3 length: 13; V gene: TRBV6-1; D gene: TRBD1; J gene: TRBJ1-1; CDR3 protein: CASNGQVNTEAFF
CDR3 length: 13; V gene: TRBV6-5; D gene: .; J gene: TRBJ1-5; CDR3 protein: CASSYGGNQPQHF
CDR3 length: 13; V gene: TRBV6-6; D gene: .; J gene: TRBJ2-6; CDR3 protein: CASSRGGANVLTF
CDR3 length: 14; V gene: TRBV5-4; D gene: .; J gene: TRBJ2-7; CDR3 protein: CASSYWGDNVEQYF
CDR3 length: 14; V gene: TRBV5-1; D gene: TRBD1; J gene: TRBJ1-6; CDR3 protein: CASSPGTDDSPLHF
CDR3 length: 15; V gene: TRBV2; D gene: .; J gene: TRBJ1-1; CDR3 protein: CASSESPGENTEAFF
CDR3 length: 13; V gene: TRBV19; D gene: .; J gene: TRBJ1-1; CDR3 protein: CASSIQSGTEAFF
CDR3 length: 18; V gene: TRBV5-6; D gene: TRBD1; J gene: TRBJ1-1; CDR3 protein: CASSLYSGTGYFITEAFF
CDR3 length: 12; V gene: TRBV29-1; D gene: .; J gene: TRBJ2-5; CDR3 protein: CSVATGKETQYF
CDR3 length: 14; V gene: TRBV2; D gene: TRBD1; J gene: TRBJ1-6; CDR3 protein: CASSPEQGDSPLHF
CDR3 length: 17; V gene: TRBV7-8; D gene: .; J gene: TRBJ2-3; CDR3 protein: CTSSLRRTLLGGDTQYF
CDR3 length: 16; V gene: TRBV5-1; D gene: TRBD2; J gene: TRBJ2-5; CDR3 protein: CASSWRTSAYIETQYF
CDR3 length: 14; V gene: TRBV6-1; D gene: TRBD1; J gene: TRBJ2-7; CDR3 protein: CAAAGQGGSYEQYF
CDR3 length: 13; V gene: TRBV6-1; D gene: .; J gene: TRBJ2-3; CDR3 protein: CASGEQGTDTQYF
CDR3 length: 13; V gene: TRBV18; D gene: .; J gene: TRBJ1-1; CDR3 protein: CASSPQGDTEAFF
CDR3 length: 15; V gene: TRBV14; D gene: .; J gene: TRBJ1-2; CDR3 protein: CASSQDGANNYGYTF
CDR3 length: 14; V gene: TRBV15; D gene: .; J gene: TRBJ2-3; CDR3 protein: CATSRAVPTDTQYF
CDR3 length: 12; V gene: TRBV4-1; D gene: .; J gene: TRBJ2-1; CDR3 protein: CASSHVKHEQFF